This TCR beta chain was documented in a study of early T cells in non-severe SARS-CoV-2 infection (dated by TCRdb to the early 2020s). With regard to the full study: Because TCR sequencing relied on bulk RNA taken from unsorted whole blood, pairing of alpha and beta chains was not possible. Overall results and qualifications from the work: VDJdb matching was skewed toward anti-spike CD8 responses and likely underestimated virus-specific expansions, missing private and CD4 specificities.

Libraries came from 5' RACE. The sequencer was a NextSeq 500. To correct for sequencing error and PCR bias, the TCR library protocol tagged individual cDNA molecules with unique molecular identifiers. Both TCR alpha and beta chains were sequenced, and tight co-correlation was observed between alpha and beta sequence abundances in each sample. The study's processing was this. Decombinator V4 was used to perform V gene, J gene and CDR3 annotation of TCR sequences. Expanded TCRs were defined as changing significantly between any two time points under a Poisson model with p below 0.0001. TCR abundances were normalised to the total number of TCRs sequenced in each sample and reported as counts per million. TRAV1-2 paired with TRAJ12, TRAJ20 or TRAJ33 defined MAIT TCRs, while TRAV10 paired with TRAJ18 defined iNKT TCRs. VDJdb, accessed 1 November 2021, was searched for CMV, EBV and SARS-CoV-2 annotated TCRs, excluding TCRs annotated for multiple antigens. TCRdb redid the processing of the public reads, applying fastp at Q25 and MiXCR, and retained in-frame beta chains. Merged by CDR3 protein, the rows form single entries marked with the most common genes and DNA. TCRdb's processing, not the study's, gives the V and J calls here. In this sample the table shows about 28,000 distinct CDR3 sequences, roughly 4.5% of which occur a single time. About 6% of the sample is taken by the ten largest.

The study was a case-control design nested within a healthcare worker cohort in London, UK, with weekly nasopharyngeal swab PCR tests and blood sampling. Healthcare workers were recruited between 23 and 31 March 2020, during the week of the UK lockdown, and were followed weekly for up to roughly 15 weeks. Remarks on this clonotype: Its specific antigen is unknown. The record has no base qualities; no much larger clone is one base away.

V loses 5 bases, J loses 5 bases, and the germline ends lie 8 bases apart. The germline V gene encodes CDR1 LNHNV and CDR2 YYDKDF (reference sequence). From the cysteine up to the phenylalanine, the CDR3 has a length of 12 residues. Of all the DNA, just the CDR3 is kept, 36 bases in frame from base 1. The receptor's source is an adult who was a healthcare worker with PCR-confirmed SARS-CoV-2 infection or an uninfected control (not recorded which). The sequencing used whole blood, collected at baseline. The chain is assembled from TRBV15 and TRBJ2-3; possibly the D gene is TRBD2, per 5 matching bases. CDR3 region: CATSVRGDTQYF. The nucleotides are TGTGCCACCAGCGTCCGGGGAGATACGCAGTATTTT.